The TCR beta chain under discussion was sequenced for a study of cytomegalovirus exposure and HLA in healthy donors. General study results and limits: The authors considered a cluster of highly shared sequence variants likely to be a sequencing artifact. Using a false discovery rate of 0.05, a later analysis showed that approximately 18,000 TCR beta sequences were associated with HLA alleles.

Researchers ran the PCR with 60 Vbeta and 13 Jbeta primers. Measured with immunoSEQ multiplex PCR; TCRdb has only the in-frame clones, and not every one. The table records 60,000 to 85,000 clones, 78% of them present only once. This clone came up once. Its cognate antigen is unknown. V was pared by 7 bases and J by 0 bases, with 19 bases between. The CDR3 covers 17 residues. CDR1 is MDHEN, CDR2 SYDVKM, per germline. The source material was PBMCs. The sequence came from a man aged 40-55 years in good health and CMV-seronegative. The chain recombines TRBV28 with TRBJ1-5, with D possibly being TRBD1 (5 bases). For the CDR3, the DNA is TGTGCCAGCACCCTCCGTAGGGACTCATATAGCAATCAGCCCCAGCATTTT. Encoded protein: CASTLRRDSYSNQPQHF.